Listed here are 8 T cell receptor beta chains from one sample, sequenced in a study of control samples from healthy donors and cancer patients. Assay: immunoSEQ multiplex PCR; the TCRdb copy retains only in-frame clones and omits some. The repertoire has roughly 99,000 clones, around 80% of them found once; the top ten carry roughly 2%. The specimen was blood. All receptors come from a man in his sixties in good health.

This chain connects TRBV25-1 to TRBJ1-4; the D gene is possibly TRBD1 (6 bases). This CDR3 comprises 13 residues. CDR1 and CDR2 (germline): MGHDK, SYGVNS. V lost 6 bases and J 8 bases, leaving 13 bases between the germline ends. The CDR3 loop reads CASSSGVYEKLFF. CDR3 nucleotides: TGTGCCAGCAGCTCAGGGGTATACGAAAAACTGTTTTTT. Based on the CDR3 plus reference TRBV25-1 and TRBJ1-4, the full variable domain is EADIYQTPRYLVIGTGKKITLECSQTMGHDKMYWYQQDPGMELHLIHYSYGVNSTEKGDLSSESTVSRIRTEHFPLTLESARPSHTSQYLCASSSGVYEKLFFGSGTQLSVL.

This clone was observed a few times. The chain is built from TRBV5-4 and TRBJ2-2; 9 bases map to TRBD1. This CDR3 contains 13 residues. CDR1 and CDR2 (germline): SGHNT, YYREEE (reference sequence). V lost 4 bases and J lost 7; bases outside the gene matches: 2. The CDR3 region has the DNA TGTGCCAGCAGCCAGACAGGGGGCGGGGAGCTGTTTTTT. It translates to CASSQTGGGELFF.

V and J are TRBV29-1 and TRBJ2-7; D is perhaps TRBD1 (5 bases). This CDR3 spans 10 amino acids. V gave up 6 bases and J gave up 10 bases, with 13 bases separating them. Germline V gives CDR1 SQVTM, CDR2 ANQGSEA. CDR3 sequence (DNA): TGCAGCGTGGACACAGGCAACCAGTACTTC. This sequence encodes CSVDTGNQYF.

The rearrangement joins TRBV14 to TRBJ2-2, with TRBD2 matching over 8 bases. Looked up from germline, CDR1 is SGHDN and CDR2 is FVKESK. Germline trimming cut 5 bases from V and 5 bases from J; bases unmatched to any gene: 7. This CDR3 comprises 15 residues. DNA of the CDR3: TGTGCCAGCAGCTGGGGGACTAGTGAGACCGGGGAGCTGTTTTTT. Translating it yields CASSWGTSETGELFF.

The chain is built from TRBV27 and TRBJ2-7; 12 bases are shared with TRBD1. In germline, CDR1 is MNHEY, CDR2 SMNVEV (reference sequence). The CDR3 is 15 amino acids. With V trimmed by 1 base and J by 7 bases, 5 bases remained unmatched. The CDR3 spells CASSLLGQGAKEQYF. The CDR3 region has the DNA TGTGCCAGCAGTTTATTGGGACAGGGGGCGAAGGAGCAGTACTTC.

CDR3 nucleotide sequence: TGCAGTGCCAGGAACACTGAAGCTTTCTTT. Protein product: CSARNTEAFF. The chain uses TRBV20-1 and TRBJ1-1; no clear D. The V and J ends lost 6 bases and 1 base respectively, with 3 bases between them. The CDR3 spans 10 residues. Germline-derived CDR1 and CDR2 are DFQATT and SNEGSKA (reference sequence).

V gene TRBV7-9 combines with J gene TRBJ1-2, with a weak D call TRBD1 (5 bases). Germline V CDR1 and CDR2: SEHNR, FQNEAQ (reference sequence). V lost 1 base, J lost 8 bases, and 14 bases lay in between. The CDR3 loop spans 14 amino acids. DNA for the CDR3: TGTGCCAGCAGCTTAGGTGGGGGAACAGAGGGCTACACCTTC. The encoded protein is CASSLGGGTEGYTF.

This clone appeared once. The V gene is TRBV5-4, the J gene TRBJ2-5; TRBD1 matches 7 bases. Germline loops: CDR1 SGHNT, CDR2 YYREEE (reference sequence). This CDR3 contains 16 residues. The ends lost 3 bases at V and 2 bases at J; junction bases unmatched: 10. The CDR3 here is CASSSSVGTAQETQYF. DNA of the CDR3: TGTGCCAGCAGCTCGAGTGTGGGGACAGCTCAAGAGACCCAGTACTTC.